The 17 T cell receptor beta chains listed next were all sequenced from one sample in a study of radiation and T cells in renal cell carcinoma. The time point: baseline pretreatment blood. The treatment here: 15 Gy SBRT to primary tumor, nephrectomy 4 weeks later. The data were produced by immunoSEQ multiplex PCR, yet TCRdb's version contains in-frame clones alone and is incomplete. The sample contains approximately 140,000 clones, roughly 85% of which appear only once. This sample comprised blood, obtained from a patient whose treatment included radiotherapy and nephrectomy. All receptors come from a woman aged 50 to 60 with renal cell carcinoma.

The rearrangement links TRBV6-1 to TRBJ2-3; TRBD2 might be the D (6 bases). CDR3 length: 13 amino acids. Looked up from germline, CDR1 is MNHNS and CDR2 is SASEGT. The V and J ends lost 5 bases and 6 bases respectively, with 12 bases between them. CDR3 nucleotide sequence: TGTGCCAGCAGTCTACTAGCATATGATACGCAGTATTTT. Protein product: CASSLLAYDTQYF.

The chain recombines TRBV5-6 with TRBJ1-1; D unclear. The germline V gene encodes CDR1 SGHDT and CDR2 YYEEEE. Trimming shortened V by 0 bases and J by 8 bases, and 17 bases separated the two germline ends. The CDR3 extends over 15 amino acids. This CDR3 is CASSLAAERLFEAFF. The CDR3 DNA is TGTGCCAGCAGCTTGGCCGCAGAACGGCTATTCGAAGCTTTCTTT.

The chain employs TRBV18 and TRBJ1-2, with a possible D match to TRBD1 (5 bases). Germline CDR1 is KGHSH and CDR2 is LQKENI. V was trimmed by 3 bases and J by 4 bases, leaving 15 bases between them. This CDR3 is 15 amino acids long. CDR3 sequence: CASSPSSTDSYGYTF. In DNA, the CDR3 is TGTGCCAGCTCACCCTCCTCGACAGACTCCTATGGCTACACCTTC. The full variable domain, with the rest looked up from reference TRBV18 and TRBJ1-2, is NAGVMQNPRHLVRRRGQEARLRCSPMKGHSHVYWYRQLPEEGLKFMVYLQKENIIDESGMPKERFSAEFPKEGPSILRIQQVVRGDSAAYFCASSPSSTDSYGYTFGSGTRLTVV.

The chain recombines TRBV7-9 with TRBJ2-5, with 7 bases aligning to TRBD1. Germline V CDR1 and CDR2: SEHNR, FQNEAQ (reference sequence). Unmatched junction bases numbered 6, after V lost 3 bases and J lost 2 bases. The CDR3 is made up of 15 amino acids. The CDR3, as DNA: TGTGCCAGCAGCTTCTTCTGGGACAGTCAAGAGACCCAGTACTTC. The encoded protein is CASSFFWDSQETQYF.

CDR3 nucleotides: TGTGCCAGCAGCGGATGGACTAGCGGGGGGAAAGATACGCAGTATTTT. Encoded protein: CASSGWTSGGKDTQYF. The J gene is TRBJ2-3, the V gene TRBV5-4, with 14 bases fitting TRBD2. The CDR3 consists of 16 residues. The ends lost 4 bases at V and 5 bases at J; junction bases unmatched: 6. The germline V gene has CDR1 SGHNT and CDR2 YYREEE (reference sequence). The complete variable domain, with remaining parts taken from reference TRBV5-4 and TRBJ2-3, reads ETGVTQSPTHLIKTRGQQVTLRCSSQSGHNTVSWYQQALGQGPQFIFQYYREEENGRGNFPPRFSGLQFPNYSSELNVNALELDDSALYLCASSGWTSGGKDTQYFGPGTRLTVL.

The chain has TRBV15 and TRBJ1-1, with D hard to call. The V gene lost 2 bases and the J gene lost 0 bases, with 4 bases spanning the gap. The CDR3 loop spans 13 amino acids. The germline gives CDR1 LNHNV, CDR2 YYDKDF (reference sequence). The CDR3 protein is CATSRTLNTEAFF. The DNA for the CDR3 is TGTGCCACCAGCAGAACACTGAACACTGAAGCTTTCTTT.

The rearrangement links TRBV5-3 to TRBJ1-5; possibly TRBD1 for D (5 bases). TRBV5-3 is recorded as an ORF, its role being uncertain. The V gene lost 3 bases and the J gene lost 5 bases, with 21 bases spanning the gap. The CDR3 consists of 17 residues. The CDR3 region is CARSCPGLRAGHQPQHF. Written as DNA, the CDR3 is TGTGCCAGAAGCTGCCCGGGACTTAGGGCCGGTCATCAGCCCCAGCATTTT.

This clone has just a few counts. The genes are TRBV6-5 and TRBJ2-7; TRBD1 matches at 9 bases. Germline CDR1 and CDR2: MNHEY and SVGAGI. The CDR3 is 15 amino acids. Germline trimming cut 6 bases from V and 4 bases from J; bases unmatched to any gene: 10. DNA of the CDR3: TGTGCCAGCAGACCTCGGGGACAGGGTGGGTACGAGCAGTACTTC. Translated: CASRPRGQGGYEQYF.

This clone was recorded once. The chain couples TRBV6-5 to TRBJ2-7; 8 bases align to TRBD2. Trimming took 2 bases from V and 2 from J; bases not matched to a gene: 5. The CDR3 has 15 amino acids. The germline gives CDR1 MNHEY, CDR2 SVGAGI. CDR3 region: CASSYSSGNTYEQYF. CDR3 nucleotides: TGTGCCAGCAGTTACAGTAGCGGGAACACCTACGAGCAGTACTTC.

The J gene is TRBJ1-1, the V gene TRBV29-1; D gene unclear. With 2 bases removed from V and 0 bases from J, the gap between germline ends came to 4 bases. The CDR3 totals 12 residues. The germline V gene encodes CDR1 SQVTM and CDR2 ANQGSEA. CDR3 amino acids: CSVEYLNTEAFF. DNA for the CDR3: TGCAGCGTTGAATACTTGAACACTGAAGCTTTCTTT.

The genes are TRBV29-1 and TRBJ2-3, with D uncertain. V gave up 8 bases and J gave up 6 bases, with 9 bases separating them. Germline values: CDR1 SQVTM, CDR2 ANQGSEA. This CDR3 spans 10 amino acids. Written as DNA, the CDR3 is TGCAGCTATACTGGGGATACGCAGTATTTT. It codes for CSYTGDTQYF.

The chain is built from TRBV18 and TRBJ2-7; 15 nucleotides match TRBD2. The junction had 1 base not matched to a gene; V was cut back by 1 base and J by 0 bases. Germline CDR1 KGHSH, CDR2 LQKENI. CDR3 size: 17 residues. The chain's CDR3 is CASSPLGLAGGSYEQYF. In nucleotides, the CDR3 is TGTGCCAGCTCACCACTGGGACTAGCGGGAGGCTCCTACGAGCAGTACTTC.

V usage is TRBV5-4 and J usage is TRBJ1-1, with TRBD1 matching 8 bases. V lost 0 bases to trimming and J lost 4 bases; unmatched junction nucleotides: 2. CDR1 and CDR2 from the germline V gene are SGHNT and YYREEE (reference sequence). This CDR3 region has 14 residues. CDR3: CASSLDRGTTEAFF. The DNA of the CDR3 is TGTGCCAGCAGCTTGGACAGGGGGACCACTGAAGCTTTCTTT. The full variable domain, rest sourced from reference TRBV5-4 and TRBJ1-1, is ETGVTQSPTHLIKTRGQQVTLRCSSQSGHNTVSWYQQALGQGPQFIFQYYREEENGRGNFPPRFSGLQFPNYSSELNVNALELDDSALYLCASSLDRGTTEAFFGQGTRLTVV.

The rearrangement joins TRBV5-1 to TRBJ1-1, with TRBD1 identical over 7 bases. The V gene end was trimmed by 0 bases and the J gene end by 0 bases; junction bases not matched to a gene: 2. This CDR3 is built from 15 residues. Germline-derived CDR1 and CDR2 are SGHRS and YFSETQ. The CDR3 nucleotides read TGCGCCAGCAGCTTGGGACAGGGCATGAACACTGAAGCTTTCTTT. Encoded protein: CASSLGQGMNTEAFF.

V usage is TRBV9 and J usage is TRBJ2-7, with 8 bases fitting TRBD1. The CDR3 is 16 amino acids. V was pared by 4 bases and J by 9 bases, with 18 bases of the junction left unmatched. CDR1 SGDLS and CDR2 YYNGEE come from the germline V gene. DNA for the CDR3: TGTGCCAGCAGCTACGGACAGGGTCGGTTTGCAGTGGCGCAGTACTTC. As protein: CASSYGQGRFAVAQYF.

Regarding this clone: Distinct nucleotide sequences in the sample also encode this CDR3. The chain uses TRBV5-4 and TRBJ2-5; TRBD1 might be the D (5 bases). The CDR3 length is 13 residues. V lost 0 bases and J lost 4, with 7 bases in between. Germline V gene sequence: CDR1 SGHNT, CDR2 YYREEE (reference sequence). The CDR3 DNA reads as TGTGCCAGCAGCTTGGGACAGCGAGAGACCCAGTACTTC. It yields the protein CASSLGQRETQYF.

The gene calls are TRBV6-5 and TRBJ1-6; a possible D gene is TRBD1 (5 bases). This CDR3 contains 15 residues. Germline V gives CDR1 MNHEY, CDR2 SVGAGI. V was clipped by 0 bases and J by 7 bases, with 10 bases between them. This CDR3 is CASSYSKRQNSPLHF. The CDR3 DNA reads TGTGCCAGCAGTTACTCTAAGAGACAGAATTCACCCCTCCACTTT.